Shown below are 3 T cell receptor beta chains from a single sample sequenced in a study of cytomegalovirus exposure and HLA in healthy donors. Primers for the PCR totalled 60 Vbeta and 13 Jbeta. TCRdb keeps only in-frame clones here, not all; method: immunoSEQ multiplex PCR. The top ten clones hold less than 1.2% of a sample with approximately 160,000 clones, roughly 79% of them seen once. The specimen was PBMCs. All receptors come from a woman aged 40 to 55 in good health and CMV-seronegative.

The V call is TRBV6-5, the J call TRBJ1-2; D might be TRBD1 (5 bases). CDR1 and CDR2 (germline): MNHEY, SVGAGI. CDR3 size: 15 residues. Trimming removed 6 bases from V and 8 bases from J, with 22 bases in between. This CDR3 is CASSYPQAGFSGYTF. The CDR3 nucleotides read TGTGCCAGCAGCTACCCCCAGGCAGGGTTTAGCGGCTACACCTTC.

This clone was counted only a few times. The chain employs TRBV28 and TRBJ1-1; 7 bases are shared with TRBD1. The CDR3 covers 14 residues. From germline, CDR1 is MDHEN and CDR2 SYDVKM. After removal of 10 bases from V and 0 bases from J, the junction contained 8 bases not matched to a gene. The CDR3 coding sequence is TGTGCCACCGGGACAGCCAGAATGAACACTGAAGCTTTCTTT. This gives the protein CATGTARMNTEAFF.

The chain combines TRBV25-1 with TRBJ1-1, with 7 bases that match TRBD1. This CDR3 contains 17 residues. The J segment lost 3 bases and the V segment lost 3 bases, leaving 13 bases of the junction unmatched. CDR1 MGHDK and CDR2 SYGVNS come from the germline V gene. The CDR3 nucleotides read TGTGCCAGCAGTGATGAGGGAAGGGGGCGTAGGGACACTGAAGCTTTCTTT. Its protein is CASSDEGRGRRDTEAFF.